This is a list of T cell receptor beta chains from one sample in a study of blood T cell repertoires in COVID-19. This table comes from immunoSEQ multiplex PCR, and its TCRdb copy is limited to in-frame clones, with some not included. The sample holds some 15,000 clones, 70% to 90% seen once. Sequences were obtained from peripheral blood. These receptor sequences come from a human donor in a cohort sampled during active COVID-19. CDR3s include the opening cysteine and the closing phenylalanine or tryptophan. Fields, in order: clone size, V gene, D gene, J gene, CDR3 DNA, CDR3 protein. D genes are given only for firm matches. For some rows the clone size is stated as once, few or many, or as a class when expanded; others skip it.

size: .
V: TRBV6-6
D: TRBD1
J: TRBJ2-7
DNA: TGTGCCAGCGGGGGGACAGGGGACTACGAGCAGTACTTC
CDR3: CASGGTGDYEQYF

size: .
V: TRBV2
D: TRBD1
J: TRBJ1-2
DNA: TGTGCCAGCAAAGCGAGGCCGGGACAGATCGTCGATGGCTACACCTTC
CDR3: CASKARPGQIVDGYTF

size: .
V: TRBV7-9
D: .
J: TRBJ1-2
DNA: TGTGCCAGCAGCTTAGCAGAACAACCCGACTATGGCTACACCTTC
CDR3: CASSLAEQPDYGYTF

size: .
V: TRBV28
D: .
J: TRBJ1-5
DNA: TGTGCCAGTACAGGGACGCGCAATCAGCCCCAGCATTTT
CDR3: CASTGTRNQPQHF

size: .
V: TRBV19
D: .
J: TRBJ2-4
DNA: TGTGCCAGTAGTATAGATAATCCAGGTCTGAACATTCAGTACTTC
CDR3: CASSIDNPGLNIQYF

size: .
V: TRBV14
D: .
J: TRBJ1-4
DNA: TGTGCCAGCAGCCAAGGCCTGAGTGAAAAACTGTTTTTT
CDR3: CASSQGLSEKLFF

size: once
V: TRBV7-3
D: .
J: TRBJ1-2
DNA: TGTGCCAGCAGCCTAACGACGGGGGAATATGGCTACACCTTC
CDR3: CASSLTTGEYGYTF

size: .
V: TRBV20-1
D: TRBD2
J: TRBJ2-1
DNA: TGCAGTGCTAGTAGTCTAGCGGGAGGGCGGTCCTACAATGAGCAGTTCTTC
CDR3: CSASSLAGGRSYNEQFF

size: .
V: TRBV2
D: .
J: TRBJ2-3
DNA: TGTGCCAGCAGGGGGGCCCGCACAGATACGCAGTATTTT
CDR3: CASRGARTDTQYF

size: .
V: TRBV7-3
D: TRBD1
J: TRBJ1-1
DNA: TGTGCCAGCAGCCCGCCTGTGACAGGGGTAGATACTGAAGCTTTCTTT
CDR3: CASSPPVTGVDTEAFF

size: few
V: TRBV3-1/TRBV3-2
D: TRBD1
J: TRBJ1-6
DNA: TGTGCCAGCGGAGAGTGGGGGACAGCGGTCATCGCCCTCCACTTT
CDR3: CASGEWGTAVIALHF

size: .
V: TRBV5-1
D: TRBD1
J: TRBJ2-7
DNA: TGCGCCAGCAGCTCCGGGACAGGGGGCGGGTACGAGCAGTACTTC
CDR3: CASSSGTGGGYEQYF

size: .
V: TRBV25-1
D: .
J: TRBJ1-1
DNA: TGTGCCAGCAGCCCTAGGGAGTTCTTAGACACTGAAGCTTTCTTT
CDR3: CASSPREFLDTEAFF

size: few
V: TRBV19
D: TRBD1
J: TRBJ2-1
DNA: TGTGCCAGTACCCCGGACAGGGCGAACCCCTACAATGAGCAGTTCTTC
CDR3: CASTPDRANPYNEQFF

size: once
V: TRBV13
D: TRBD2
J: TRBJ2-3
DNA: TGTGCCAGCAGCCCGTCCGGGACTAGGACGTTTACGCAGTATTTT
CDR3: CASSPSGTRTFTQYF

size: .
V: TRBV15
D: .
J: TRBJ1-1
DNA: TGTGCCACCAGCGCGACGAACAGGCTATGGAATAGTTTT
CDR3: CATSATNRLWNSF

size: .
V: TRBV3-1/TRBV3-2
D: TRBD1
J: TRBJ2-7
DNA: TGTGCCAGCAGCCAAGTCCGGACAGGGAACGAGCAGTACTTC
CDR3: CASSQVRTGNEQYF

size: .
V: TRBV29-1
D: .
J: TRBJ2-5
DNA: TGCAGCGCCCAAGGGGGTCAAGAGACCCAGTACTTC
CDR3: CSAQGGQETQYF

size: once
V: TRBV6-1
D: TRBD1
J: TRBJ2-2
DNA: TGTGCCAGCAGTGAAGTACGGGACAGGGGGCGTAACACCGGGGAGCTGTTTTTT
CDR3: CASSEVRDRGRNTGELFF

size: .
V: TRBV5-4
D: .
J: TRBJ2-1
DNA: TGTGCCAGCAGCTTGAGCGGTAGTCAGGGGTCCTACAATGAGCAGTTCTTC
CDR3: CASSLSGSQGSYNEQFF

size: .
V: TRBV29-1
D: .
J: TRBJ2-5
DNA: TGCAGCGTTGGTCTTTATAAAGGACAGCTCAAAGAGACCCAGTACTTC
CDR3: CSVGLYKGQLKETQYF

size: .
V: TRBV5-4
D: .
J: TRBJ2-7
DNA: TGTGCCAGCAGCTTGTACCGGGTCGGCGAGCAGTACTTC
CDR3: CASSLYRVGEQYF

size: .
V: TRBV12-5
D: TRBD1
J: TRBJ2-1
DNA: TGTGCTAGTGGTTTGGTCCTCGGACAGGGCTACAATGAGCAGTTCTTC
CDR3: CASGLVLGQGYNEQFF

size: .
V: TRBV6-4
D: .
J: TRBJ2-1
DNA: TGTGCCAGCAGCGCGGGCACGGCGGGTGAGCAGTTCTTC
CDR3: CASSAGTAGEQFF

size: .
V: TRBV6-6
D: .
J: TRBJ1-2
DNA: TGTGCCAGCAACGAAGCCTATGGCTACACCTTC
CDR3: CASNEAYGYTF

size: few
V: TRBV5-1
D: .
J: TRBJ1-5
DNA: TGCGCCAGCAGCTTGGGTGCCAGGGGACTAATTATTCAACCCTATAGCAATCAGCCCCAGCATTTT
CDR3: CASSLGARGLIIQPYSNQPQHF

size: .
V: TRBV19
D: TRBD2
J: TRBJ2-1
DNA: TGTGCCAGTAGTTTCTATAGCGGGAGGGCCGCCCACAATGAGCAGTTCTTC
CDR3: CASSFYSGRAAHNEQFF

size: .
V: TRBV28
D: .
J: TRBJ2-7
DNA: TGTGCCAGCAGTTTGCGGCAGTTGAGCGAGCAGTACTTC
CDR3: CASSLRQLSEQYF

size: .
V: TRBV24-1
D: .
J: TRBJ2-5
DNA: TGTGCCACCAGTGCGACAAACGACCAAGAGACCCAGTACTTC
CDR3: CATSATNDQETQYF

size: .
V: TRBV6-5
D: .
J: TRBJ1-2
DNA: TGTGCCAGCAGGGGAGCATACGGCTACACCTTC
CDR3: CASRGAYGYTF

size: .
V: TRBV6-5
D: .
J: TRBJ2-7
DNA: TGTGCCAGCCGGGACTCGCCCTACGAGCAGTACTTC
CDR3: CASRDSPYEQYF

size: .
V: TRBV18
D: .
J: TRBJ2-3
DNA: TGTGCCAGCTCACCTACCCCAGCGACGTCCTTCTGGCGCGGGAAGTACACAGATACGCAGTATTTT
CDR3: CASSPTPATSFWRGKYTDTQYF

size: .
V: TRBV9
D: .
J: TRBJ2-5
DNA: TGTGCCAGCAGCCCCCGACCAGGGGAGACCCAGTACTTC
CDR3: CASSPRPGETQYF

size: .
V: TRBV5-1
D: .
J: TRBJ2-3
DNA: TGCGCCAGCAGTACATCTAGCGGCACAGATACGCAGTATTTT
CDR3: CASSTSSGTDTQYF

size: .
V: TRBV18
D: .
J: TRBJ2-5
DNA: TGTGCCAGCTCCGGGGAGACCCAGTACTTC
CDR3: CASSGETQYF

size: .
V: TRBV28
D: .
J: TRBJ2-4
DNA: TGTGCCACCCTGGGGGGGGCGCGGTACATTCAGTACTTC
CDR3: CATLGGARYIQYF

size: .
V: TRBV30
D: .
J: TRBJ2-4
DNA: TGTGCCTGGAGTCGTCAGTCAGACATTCAGTACTTC
CDR3: CAWSRQSDIQYF

size: .
V: TRBV10-2
D: TRBD2
J: TRBJ2-1
DNA: TGCGCCAGCCAGGTGAGACTAGCGGGAGATGATGAGCAGTTCTTC
CDR3: CASQVRLAGDDEQFF

size: .
V: TRBV19
D: .
J: TRBJ2-7
DNA: TGTGCCAGTAGTTCCCAGGCTAGCGCCGCCTACGAGCAGTACTTC
CDR3: CASSSQASAAYEQYF

size: .
V: TRBV19
D: .
J: TRBJ1-4
DNA: TGTGCCAGTAGTATTGGGAACAGGGCAACTAATGAAAAACTGTTTTTT
CDR3: CASSIGNRATNEKLFF

size: .
V: TRBV18
D: TRBD1
J: TRBJ2-1
DNA: TGTGCCAGCTCATTAAAGGGGGCCGCCCCTCAGCAGTTCTTC
CDR3: CASSLKGAAPQQFF

size: .
V: TRBV7-8
D: TRBD2
J: TRBJ2-3
DNA: TGTGCCAGCAGCCCTCCCGGGACTACCACCCTACGTACGCAGTATTTT
CDR3: CASSPPGTTTLRTQYF

size: once
V: TRBV12-3/TRBV12-4
D: TRBD1
J: TRBJ2-5
DNA: TGTGAACCGAGGGGACAGGGCTTTGAGACCCAGTACTTC
CDR3: CEPRGQGFETQYF

size: .
V: TRBV6-1
D: .
J: TRBJ2-5
DNA: TGTGCCAGCAGTGAAGGCAGGCTCCAAGAGACCCAGTACTTC
CDR3: CASSEGRLQETQYF